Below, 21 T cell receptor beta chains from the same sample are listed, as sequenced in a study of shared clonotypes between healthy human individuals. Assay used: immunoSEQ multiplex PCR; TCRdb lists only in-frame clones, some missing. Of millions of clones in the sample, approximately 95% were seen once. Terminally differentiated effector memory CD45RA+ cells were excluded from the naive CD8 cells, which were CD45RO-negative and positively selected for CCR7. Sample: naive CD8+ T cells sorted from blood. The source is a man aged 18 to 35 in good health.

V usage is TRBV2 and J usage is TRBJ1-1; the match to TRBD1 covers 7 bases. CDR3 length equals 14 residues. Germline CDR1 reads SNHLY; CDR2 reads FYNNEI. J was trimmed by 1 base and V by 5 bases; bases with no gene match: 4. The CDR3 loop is CASSYRGGNTEAFF. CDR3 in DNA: TGTGCCAGCAGTTACAGGGGAGGGAACACTGAAGCTTTCTTT.

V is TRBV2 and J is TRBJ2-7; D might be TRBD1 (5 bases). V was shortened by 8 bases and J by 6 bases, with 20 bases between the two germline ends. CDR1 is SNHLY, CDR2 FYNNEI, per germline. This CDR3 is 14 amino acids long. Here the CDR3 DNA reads TGTGCCAGCCGAGACGACAAGGGGTCTGGCGAGCAGTACTTC. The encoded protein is CASRDDKGSGEQYF.

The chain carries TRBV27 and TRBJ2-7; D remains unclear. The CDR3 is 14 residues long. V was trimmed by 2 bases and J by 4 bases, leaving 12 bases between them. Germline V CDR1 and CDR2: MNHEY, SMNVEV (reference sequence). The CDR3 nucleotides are TGTGCCAGCAGTTTAAAAGGGATGGTATACGAGCAGTACTTC. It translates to CASSLKGMVYEQYF.

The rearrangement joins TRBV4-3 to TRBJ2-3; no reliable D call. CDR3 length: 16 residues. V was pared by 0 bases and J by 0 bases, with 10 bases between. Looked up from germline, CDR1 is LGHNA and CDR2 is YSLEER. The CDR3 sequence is CASSQDPWDSTDTQYF. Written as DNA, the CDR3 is TGCGCCAGCAGCCAAGATCCGTGGGATAGCACAGATACGCAGTATTTT.

CDR3 bases: TGTGCCAGCAGTATGGGACAGGGGGAACCAAACACCATATATTTT. The encoded protein is CASSMGQGEPNTIYF. The chain has TRBV6-5 and TRBJ1-3; 11 nucleotides align to TRBD1. The J segment lost 6 bases and the V segment lost 5 bases, leaving 6 bases of the junction unmatched. The CDR3 consists of 15 residues. Germline loops: CDR1 MNHEY, CDR2 SVGAGI.

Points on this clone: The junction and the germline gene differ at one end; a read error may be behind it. The CDR3 is CASGWGREYGQYF. The CDR3 DNA is TGTGCCAGCGGTTGGGGCAGGGAGTACGGGCAGTACTTC. V is TRBV6-1 and J is TRBJ2-7; tentatively, D is TRBD1 or TRBD2 (5 bases each). Germline V gene data show CDR1 as MNHNS and CDR2 as SASEGT. The CDR3 is 13 residues long.

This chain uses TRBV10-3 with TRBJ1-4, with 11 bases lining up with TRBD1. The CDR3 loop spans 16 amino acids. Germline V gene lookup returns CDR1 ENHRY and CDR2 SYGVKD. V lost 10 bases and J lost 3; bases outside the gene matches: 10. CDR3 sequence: CATWTGGYGANEKLFF. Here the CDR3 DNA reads TGTGCCACCTGGACAGGGGGCTACGGGGCTAATGAAAAACTGTTTTTT.

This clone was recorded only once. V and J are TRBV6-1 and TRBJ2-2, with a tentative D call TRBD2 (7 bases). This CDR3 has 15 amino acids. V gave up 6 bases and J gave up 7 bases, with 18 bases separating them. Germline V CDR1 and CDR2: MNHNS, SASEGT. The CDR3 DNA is TGTGCCAGCAGCGGGGGCGCGGGAGTGGTCGGGGAGCTGTTTTTT. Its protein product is CASSGGAGVVGELFF.

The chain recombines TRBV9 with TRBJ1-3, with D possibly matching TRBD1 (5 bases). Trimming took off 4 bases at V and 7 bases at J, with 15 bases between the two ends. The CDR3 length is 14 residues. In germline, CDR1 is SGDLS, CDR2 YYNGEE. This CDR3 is CASSQGGGGNTIYF. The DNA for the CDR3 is TGTGCCAGCAGCCAGGGCGGCGGCGGGAACACCATATATTTT.

The CDR3 nucleotides read TGCGCCAGCAGCCTGGGACGATCCTACAATGAGCAGTTCTTC. It codes for CASSLGRSYNEQFF. This chain joins TRBV4-3 and TRBJ2-1; the D call may be TRBD1 or TRBD2 (5 bases each). CDR1 and CDR2 (germline): LGHNA, YSLEER. V was trimmed by 4 bases and J by 1 base, leaving 8 bases between them. The length of the CDR3 is 14 residues.

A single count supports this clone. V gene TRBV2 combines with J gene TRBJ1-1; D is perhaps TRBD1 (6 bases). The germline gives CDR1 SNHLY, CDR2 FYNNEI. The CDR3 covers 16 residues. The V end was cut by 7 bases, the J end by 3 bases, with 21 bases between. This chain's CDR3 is CASNRRHREIHTEAFF. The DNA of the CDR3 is TGTGCCAGCAATCGGCGGCACAGGGAGATACACACTGAAGCTTTCTTT.

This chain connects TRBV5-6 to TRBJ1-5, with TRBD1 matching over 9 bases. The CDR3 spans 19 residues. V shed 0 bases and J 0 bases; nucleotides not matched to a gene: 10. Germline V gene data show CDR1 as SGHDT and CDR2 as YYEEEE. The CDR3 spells CASSLGSDRGFYSNQPQHF. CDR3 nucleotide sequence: TGTGCCAGCAGCTTGGGGTCGGACAGGGGATTTTATAGCAATCAGCCCCAGCATTTT.

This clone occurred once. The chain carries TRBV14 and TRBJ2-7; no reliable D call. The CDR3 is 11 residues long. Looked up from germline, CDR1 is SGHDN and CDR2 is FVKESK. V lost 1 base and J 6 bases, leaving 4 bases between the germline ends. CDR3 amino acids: CASSQVSEQYF. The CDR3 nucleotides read TGTGCCAGCAGCCAAGTATCCGAGCAGTACTTC. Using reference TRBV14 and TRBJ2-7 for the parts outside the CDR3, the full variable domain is EAGVTQFPSHSVIEKGQTVTLRCDPISGHDNLYWYRRVMGKEIKFLLHFVKESKQDESGMPNNRFLAERTGGTYSTLKVQPAELEDSGVYFCASSQVSEQYFGPGTRLTVT.

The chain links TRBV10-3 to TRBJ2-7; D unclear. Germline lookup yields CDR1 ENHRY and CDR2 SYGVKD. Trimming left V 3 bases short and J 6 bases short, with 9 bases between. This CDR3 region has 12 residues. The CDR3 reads CAISDLNSEQYF. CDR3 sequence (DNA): TGTGCCATCAGTGACCTCAACTCCGAGCAGTACTTC.

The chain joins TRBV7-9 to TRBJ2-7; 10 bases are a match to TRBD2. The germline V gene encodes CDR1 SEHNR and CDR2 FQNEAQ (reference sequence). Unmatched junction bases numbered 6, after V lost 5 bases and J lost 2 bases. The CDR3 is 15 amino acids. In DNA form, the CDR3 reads TGTGCCAGCAGCCAAGGGACTAGCGACCCCTACGAGCAGTACTTC. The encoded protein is CASSQGTSDPYEQYF.

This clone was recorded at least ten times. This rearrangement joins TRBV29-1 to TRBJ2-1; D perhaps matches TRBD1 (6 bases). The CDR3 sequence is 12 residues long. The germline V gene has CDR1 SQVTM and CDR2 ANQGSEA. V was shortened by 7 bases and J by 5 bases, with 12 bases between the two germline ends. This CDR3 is CSADRGDNEQFF. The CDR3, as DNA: TGCAGCGCGGACAGAGGAGACAATGAGCAGTTCTTC.

This CDR3 is CASSYDTFYGYTF. DNA of the CDR3: TGTGCCAGCAGCTATGACACGTTCTATGGCTACACCTTC. V gene TRBV7-9 combines with J gene TRBJ1-2; D remains ambiguous. V dropped 4 bases and J dropped 4 bases, with 10 bases sitting between them. The CDR3 covers 13 residues. Germline V CDR1 and CDR2: SEHNR, FQNEAQ (reference sequence).

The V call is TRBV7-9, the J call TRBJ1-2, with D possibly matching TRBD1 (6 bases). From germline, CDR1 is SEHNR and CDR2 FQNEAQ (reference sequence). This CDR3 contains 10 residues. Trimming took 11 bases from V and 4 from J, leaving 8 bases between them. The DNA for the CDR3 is TGTGCCGGGGGCGTCTATGGCTACACCTTC. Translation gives CAGGVYGYTF.

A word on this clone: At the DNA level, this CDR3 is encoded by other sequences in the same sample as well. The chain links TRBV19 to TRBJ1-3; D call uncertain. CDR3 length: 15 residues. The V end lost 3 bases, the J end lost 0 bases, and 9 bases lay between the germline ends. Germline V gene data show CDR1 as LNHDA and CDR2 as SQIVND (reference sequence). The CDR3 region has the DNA TGTGCCAGTAGTATCGACGGAAGCTCTGGAAACACCATATATTTT. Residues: CASSIDGSSGNTIYF. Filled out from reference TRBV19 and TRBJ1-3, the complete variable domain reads DGGITQSPKYLFRKEGQNVTLSCEQNLNHDAMYWYRQDPGQGLRLIYYSQIVNDFQKGDIAEGYSVSREKKESFPLTVTSAQKNPTAFYLCASSIDGSSGNTIYFGEGSWLTVV.

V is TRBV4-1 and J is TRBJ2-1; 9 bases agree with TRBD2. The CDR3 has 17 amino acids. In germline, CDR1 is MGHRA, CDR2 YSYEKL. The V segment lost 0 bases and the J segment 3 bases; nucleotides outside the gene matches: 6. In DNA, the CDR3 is TGCGCCAGCAGCCAAGAGCGAGGGACTAGCTTCTACAATGAGCAGTTCTTC. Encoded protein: CASSQERGTSFYNEQFF.

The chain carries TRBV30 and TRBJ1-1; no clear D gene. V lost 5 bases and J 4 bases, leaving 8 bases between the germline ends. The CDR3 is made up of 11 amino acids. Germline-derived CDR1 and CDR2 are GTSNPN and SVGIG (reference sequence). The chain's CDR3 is CAWYDGTEAFF. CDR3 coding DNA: TGTGCCTGGTATGATGGCACTGAAGCTTTCTTT.